Shown below are 10 T cell receptor beta chains from a single sample sequenced in a study of shared clonotypes between healthy human individuals. The assay was immunoSEQ multiplex PCR, and TCRdb's table has in-frame clones only and misses some. The sample contains roughly 640,000 clones, 97% of which appear only once. What was sequenced was naive CD4+ T cells sorted from blood. Subset of the sample: CD45RA+ positively selected. The receptors stem from a young woman in good health.

This sequence joins TRBV6-6 and TRBJ2-7, with 7 nucleotides matching TRBD1. After removal of 5 bases from V and 3 bases from J, the junction contained 7 bases not matched to a gene. The CDR3 extends over 14 amino acids. In germline, CDR1 is MNHNY, CDR2 SVGAGI (reference sequence). CDR3 protein: CASSPGTVYYEQYF. Here the CDR3 DNA reads TGTGCCAGCAGTCCCGGGACAGTTTACTACGAGCAGTACTTC.

The chain joins TRBV29-1 to TRBJ2-6, with D hard to call. From germline, CDR1 is SQVTM and CDR2 ANQGSEA. The CDR3 is 16 amino acids. The V and J ends lost 4 bases and 0 bases respectively, with 13 bases between them. DNA for the CDR3: TGCAGCGTTGGTTCAAGGGCCAACTCTGGGGCCAACGTCCTGACTTTC. Amino acid sequence: CSVGSRANSGANVLTF.

Only a few counts were recorded for this clone. Other DNA sequences of this sample code for an identical CDR3. The J gene is TRBJ1-1, the V gene TRBV18; D gene uncertain. Trimming stripped 1 base from V and 0 bases from J, with 6 bases between. This CDR3 is 14 amino acids long. The germline V gene encodes CDR1 KGHSH and CDR2 LQKENI. The CDR3 loop reads CASSPQGLNTEAFF. The CDR3 nucleotides read TGTGCCAGCTCACCACAGGGTTTGAACACTGAAGCTTTCTTT.

On this clone itself: This CDR3 is also generated by other DNA sequences in the sample. The genes are TRBV2 and TRBJ2-5; TRBD1 agrees at 8 bases. This CDR3 has 13 amino acids. V dropped 4 bases and J dropped 2; count of bases not matched to a gene: 0. Looked up from germline, CDR1 is SNHLY and CDR2 is FYNNEI. The CDR3, as DNA: TGTGCCAGCAGTGGGACAGGGCAAGAGACCCAGTACTTC. Translation gives CASSGTGQETQYF.

This chain joins TRBV2 and TRBJ1-2; D not resolved. Germline V gives CDR1 SNHLY, CDR2 FYNNEI. This CDR3 has 13 residues. Trimming pared 6 bases from V and 1 base from J, leaving 9 bases between. The CDR3 nucleotides read TGTGCCAGCAGACTAGACCTTAACTATGGCTACACCTTC. It translates to CASRLDLNYGYTF.

CDR3 sequence: CASSFGELTQYF. CDR3 DNA sequence: TGTGCCAGCAGTTTTGGGGAGTTAACCCAGTACTTC. The chain recombines TRBV28 with TRBJ2-5, with D perhaps matching TRBD2 (5 bases). Germline V lookup: CDR1 MDHEN, CDR2 SYDVKM. The CDR3 has 12 amino acids. V was trimmed by 3 bases and J by 8 bases, leaving 10 bases between them.

V usage is TRBV12-5 and J usage is TRBJ2-1; D gene unclear. The germline gives CDR1 LGHNT, CDR2 FRNRAP. V was shortened by 3 bases and J by 7 bases, with 10 bases between the two germline ends. The CDR3 extends over 13 amino acids. The CDR3 protein is CASGFSPVNEQFF. CDR3 bases: TGTGCTAGTGGTTTCTCCCCGGTTAATGAGCAGTTCTTC.

The chain combines TRBV11-1 with TRBJ2-4; the D gene is possibly TRBD1 (6 bases). Germline V gene sequence: CDR1 SGHAT, CDR2 FQDESV (reference sequence). The CDR3 sequence is 16 residues long. Deletions cut 5 bases from V and 4 bases from J, with 18 bases between. CDR3 sequence: CASSLRPGAGKNIQYF. The CDR3 nucleotides read TGTGCCAGCAGCCTAAGGCCAGGGGCTGGGAAAAACATTCAGTACTTC.

This clone was seen only once. This chain joins TRBV11-2 and TRBJ2-1; TRBD2 aligns across 11 bases. The germline V gene encodes CDR1 SGHAT and CDR2 FQNNGV. The CDR3 is 17 amino acids. The V and J ends lost 1 base and 7 bases, in that order; junction bases with no gene match: 9. The DNA for the CDR3 is TGTGCCAGCAGCTTAGCCAGTAGGGGACTAGCGGATAATGAGCAGTTCTTC. This gives the protein CASSLASRGLADNEQFF.

The chain combines TRBV5-1 with TRBJ2-5; 8 nucleotides line up with TRBD1. Trimming removed 0 bases from V and 4 bases from J; junction bases left unmatched: 8. Germline CDR1 and CDR2: SGHRS and YFSETQ. This CDR3 has 16 residues. The CDR3 DNA reads TGCGCCAGCAGCTTGGTAGACGGGACAGGTGCAGAGACCCAGTACTTC. As protein: CASSLVDGTGAETQYF.